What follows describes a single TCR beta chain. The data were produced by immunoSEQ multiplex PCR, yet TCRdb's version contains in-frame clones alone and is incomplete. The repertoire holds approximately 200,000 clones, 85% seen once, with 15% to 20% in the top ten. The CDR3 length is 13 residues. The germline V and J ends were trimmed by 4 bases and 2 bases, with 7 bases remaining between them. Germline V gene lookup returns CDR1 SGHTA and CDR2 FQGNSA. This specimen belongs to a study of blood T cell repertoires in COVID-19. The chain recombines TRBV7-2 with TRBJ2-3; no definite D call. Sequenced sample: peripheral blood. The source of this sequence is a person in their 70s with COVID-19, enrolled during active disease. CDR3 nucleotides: TGTGCCAGCAGCTCGAGCCCCACAGATACGCAGTATTTT. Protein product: CASSSSPTDTQYF.